A single sample is the source of the 20 T cell receptor beta chains below, sequenced in a study of blood T cell repertoires in COVID-19 (dated by TCRdb to about 2020). Library method: the immunoSEQ multiplex PCR assay. TCRdb took this table from immuneACCESS and kept in-frame rearrangements with V and J called. Such tables lack part of the clones; where checked against another copy, unresolved V genes explain under half of the gap, and the rest is unexplained. The sample profile shows roughly 250,000 clones; about 85% of them were found once. The ten biggest clones cover 0.87% of the sample. The sequencing sample was made of peripheral blood. These receptor sequences come from a human donor with COVID-19, enrolled during active disease. The donor label of this sample is uncertain.

The J gene is TRBJ2-5, the V gene TRBV5-6; 13 bases map to TRBD2. The CDR3 sequence is 17 residues long. The V and J ends lost 4 bases and 2 bases, in that order; junction bases with no gene match: 8. From germline, CDR1 is SGHDT and CDR2 YYEEEE. For the CDR3, the DNA is TGTGCCAGCAGCACCTTATTGGGACTAGCGGGGCAAGAGACCCAGTACTTC. Its translation: CASSTLLGLAGQETQYF.

This sequence joins TRBV7-3 and TRBJ1-6; no firm D call. This CDR3 is built from 14 residues. The V end lost 2 bases, the J end lost 4 bases, and 6 bases lay between the germline ends. Germline CDR1 SGHTA, CDR2 FQGTGA. CDR3 in amino acids: CASSLARYNSPLHF. In DNA form, the CDR3 reads TGTGCCAGCAGCTTAGCCCGGTATAATTCACCCCTCCACTTT.

The rearrangement links TRBV9 to TRBJ1-6; TRBD1 matches 8 bases. Trimming at V came to 3 bases and at J to 8 bases, leaving 7 bases not matched to a gene. This CDR3 has 15 amino acids. Germline V gene sequence: CDR1 SGDLS, CDR2 YYNGEE. The CDR3 loop reads CASSARTGLDSPLHF. In nucleotides, the CDR3 is TGTGCCAGCAGCGCTAGGACAGGGTTGGATTCACCCCTCCACTTT.

V usage is TRBV5-4 and J usage is TRBJ1-1, with 7 bases identical to TRBD1. From germline, CDR1 is SGHNT and CDR2 YYREEE (reference sequence). This CDR3 is 13 amino acids long. Trimming cost V 3 bases and J 5 bases; bases outside gene matches: 4. The CDR3 region is CASSSQGETEAFF. The DNA of the CDR3 is TGTGCCAGCAGCTCCCAGGGGGAAACTGAAGCTTTCTTT.

This clone has only a few counts. The rearrangement links TRBV12-5 to TRBJ2-7; no clear D gene. The V end was cut by 0 bases, the J end by 6 bases, with 6 bases between. The CDR3 spans 12 residues. Germline lookup yields CDR1 LGHNT and CDR2 FRNRAP. The CDR3 bases are TGTGCTAGTGGTTTGGTACTCTCCGAGCAGTACTTC. Translated, it gives CASGLVLSEQYF.

This chain links TRBV5-1 with TRBJ1-1; D possibly corresponds to TRBD1 (6 bases). Germline loops: CDR1 SGHRS, CDR2 YFSETQ. The CDR3 runs to 14 residues. V shed 3 bases and J shed 0 bases, with 9 bases lying between them. The CDR3 sequence is CASSWGQLNTEAFF. CDR3 DNA: TGCGCCAGCAGCTGGGGACAATTGAACACTGAAGCTTTCTTT.

This chain connects TRBV5-1 to TRBJ2-1; 10 bases align to TRBD2. Trimming at V came to 4 bases and at J to 7 bases, leaving 17 bases not matched to a gene. The CDR3 runs 18 residues. CDR1 SGHRS and CDR2 YFSETQ come from the germline V gene. The CDR3 region has the DNA TGCGCCAGCAGCCCAAGGGGGGACTTCGGGACTAGCGCGAATGAGCAGTTCTTC. It encodes CASSPRGDFGTSANEQFF.

This clone was recorded at least ten times. This sequence joins TRBV10-2 and TRBJ1-1, with a weak D call TRBD1 (5 bases). The CDR3 spans 14 residues. With 4 bases removed from V and 0 bases from J, the gap between germline ends came to 9 bases. Per the germline V gene, CDR1 is WSHSY and CDR2 is SAAADI. This CDR3 reads CASSVRGVNTEAFF. The DNA of the CDR3 is TGCGCCAGCAGTGTAAGGGGTGTGAACACTGAAGCTTTCTTT.

The chain is built from TRBV7-8 and TRBJ1-5; no firm D call. The germline V gene encodes CDR1 SGHVS and CDR2 FQNEAQ. V shed 5 bases and J shed 2 bases, with 10 bases lying between them. This CDR3 spans 14 amino acids. CDR3 coding DNA: TGTGCCAGCAGCGCTTCGGGAGGCAATCAGCCCCAGCATTTT. It encodes CASSASGGNQPQHF.

This clone was recorded only once. V is TRBV15 and J is TRBJ1-1; 7 bases align to TRBD1. After removal of 5 bases from V and 0 bases from J, the junction contained 6 bases not matched to a gene. Germline V CDR1 and CDR2: LNHNV, YYDKDF (reference sequence). The CDR3 spans 15 residues. The CDR3 DNA is TGTGCCACCAGCGACCACAGGGGTCTGAACACTGAAGCTTTCTTT. Translating gives CATSDHRGLNTEAFF.

The rearrangement uses TRBV12-3 or TRBV12-4 and TRBJ1-1; tentatively, D is TRBD1 (6 bases). Trimming stripped 6 bases from V and 4 bases from J, with 12 bases between. The CDR3 loop spans 13 amino acids. The CDR3, as DNA: TGTGCCAGCAGCTACGGACAGATCACTGAAGCTTTCTTT. It codes for CASSYGQITEAFF.

As to this clone: At one end, the junction sequence differs from germline, possibly due to a read error. This rearrangement joins TRBV19 to TRBJ1-1, with D hard to call. Germline V gene sequence: CDR1 LNHDA, CDR2 SQIVND (reference sequence). There are 12 residues in the CDR3. The CDR3 bases are TGTGCCAGTAATATACGGAACACTGAAGCTTTCTTT. Protein product: CASNIRNTEAFF.

CDR3 bases: TGTGCCAGCAGCTTAGCGCAGGGGGCGTCACCCCTCCACTTT. This codes for CASSLAQGASPLHF. This chain links TRBV11-2 with TRBJ1-6; TRBD1 agrees at 8 bases. The CDR3 extends over 14 amino acids. V gave up 1 base and J gave up 10 bases; unmatched junction bases: 3. Germline V gene sequence: CDR1 SGHAT, CDR2 FQNNGV. Full variable domain (missing parts from reference TRBV11-2 and TRBJ1-6): EAGVAQSPRYKIIEKRQSVAFWCNPISGHATLYWYQQILGQGPKLLIQFQNNGVVDDSQLPKDRFSAERLKGVDSTLKIQPAKLEDSAVYLCASSLAQGASPLHFGNGTRLTVT.

The V call is TRBV27, the J call TRBJ2-1; TRBD2 is a possible D gene (5 bases). CDR1 MNHEY and CDR2 SMNVEV come from the germline V gene (reference sequence). V gave up 0 bases and J gave up 1 base, with 13 bases separating them. The CDR3 loop spans 17 amino acids. CDR3 in amino acids: CASSLSSSAASYNEQFF. The CDR3 bases are TGTGCCAGCAGTTTATCGTCCTCAGCGGCGTCCTACAATGAGCAGTTCTTC.

J is TRBJ2-7 and V is TRBV28; D is possibly TRBD1 (7 bases). The germline V gene encodes CDR1 MDHEN and CDR2 SYDVKM. This CDR3 is built from 15 residues. The V gene lost 6 bases and the J gene lost 1 base, with 16 bases spanning the gap. CDR3 loop: CASRVPTGRSYEQYF. The CDR3 DNA is TGTGCCAGCAGAGTCCCGACAGGGAGGTCCTACGAGCAGTACTTC.

The V gene is TRBV9, the J gene TRBJ1-3; D is possibly TRBD1 (6 bases). The CDR3 extends over 16 amino acids. Germline lookup yields CDR1 SGDLS and CDR2 YYNGEE. The V gene lost 0 bases and the J gene lost 0 bases, with 10 bases spanning the gap. In nucleotides, the CDR3 is TGTGCCAGCAGCGTAGATACAGGGAGCTCTGGAAACACCATATATTTT. This encodes CASSVDTGSSGNTIYF.

This clone has more than one count but fewer than ten. The chain recombines TRBV2 with TRBJ2-4; weak D call: TRBD1 (6 bases). In germline, CDR1 is SNHLY, CDR2 FYNNEI. Between the trimmed V and J ends, which lost 6 bases and 5 bases, there was a span of 20 bases. The CDR3 contains 16 residues. Here the CDR3 reads CASRVTGSLIQNIQYF. CDR3 DNA sequence: TGTGCCAGCAGGGTTACAGGGTCCCTTATCCAAAACATTCAGTACTTC.

Of note for this clone: Other DNA sequences of this sample code for an identical CDR3. The rearrangement joins TRBV5-1 to TRBJ1-3, with TRBD1 as a possible D gene (5 bases). The germline CDR1 and CDR2 sequences are SGHRS and YFSETQ. The CDR3 is 15 residues long. V gave up 0 bases and J gave up 0 bases, with 7 bases separating them. CDR3 loop: CASSLDGGSGNTIYF. DNA of the CDR3: TGCGCCAGCAGCTTGGACGGGGGCTCTGGAAACACCATATATTTT.

V usage is TRBV23-1 and J usage is TRBJ1-2, with D unclear. TRBV23-1 has ORF status, its function being uncertain. V was trimmed by 0 bases and J by 6 bases, leaving 11 bases between them. The CDR3 contains 14 residues. Here the CDR3 DNA reads TGCGCCAGCAGTCAATCGCGGACTCACCATGGCTACACCTTC. Its translation: CASSQSRTHHGYTF.

CDR3 nucleotides: TGTGCCAGCAGCGTACGGGGACAGGCCCTCTATGGCTACACCTTC. Protein product: CASSVRGQALYGYTF. This chain joins TRBV9 and TRBJ1-2, with TRBD1 matching over 8 bases. Germline values: CDR1 SGDLS, CDR2 YYNGEE. The CDR3 covers 15 residues. The V gene end was trimmed by 1 base and the J gene end by 4 bases; junction bases not matched to a gene: 6.